The 22 T cell receptor beta chains in this list originate from one sample, sequenced in a study of vaccination effects on CD4 cells after COVID-19. No antigens are known for them. Antigen-specific CD4+ T cells were first expanded with viral peptide pools by the ViraFEST assay and only then sequenced. It was after nine to eleven days of culture that CD4+ T cells were isolated. Here immunoSEQ multiplex PCR was the method, and the copy in TCRdb shows in-frame clones only, minus some. The profile shows 70,000 to 95,000 clones, 70% to 75% of them singletons. The sample consisted of CD4+ T cells from PBMCs cultured with HCoV-229E spike peptides, taken before COVID-19 vaccination. The receptors come from a human donor who received a COVID-19 vaccine.

The chain is built from TRBV18 and TRBJ2-1; 16 bases fit TRBD2. Germline values: CDR1 KGHSH, CDR2 LQKENI. CDR3 length: 18 residues. V shed 0 bases and J 5 bases; nucleotides not matched to a gene: 4. The CDR3 bases are TGTGCCAGCTCACCACCGGGACTAGCGGGGGGGCAAAACAATGAGCAGTTCTTC. This translates into CASSPPGLAGGQNNEQFF.

The chain links TRBV4-1 to TRBJ2-2; no clear D gene. Germline loops: CDR1 MGHRA, CDR2 YSYEKL. Deletions cut 0 bases from V and 4 bases from J, with 6 bases between. This CDR3 region has 14 residues. In DNA form, the CDR3 reads TGCGCCAGCAGCCAAGATCCGACCACCGGGGAGCTGTTTTTT. This encodes CASSQDPTTGELFF.

The rearrangement joins TRBV2 to TRBJ1-2; 8 nucleotides agree with TRBD1. V trimming: 1 base; J trimming: 6 bases; junction bases outside the gene matches: 10. Germline loops: CDR1 SNHLY, CDR2 FYNNEI. The CDR3 totals 16 residues. CDR3 DNA sequence: TGTGCCAGCAGTGAAGGGGGACGGACAGGGAGGGATGGCTACACCTTC. This gives the protein CASSEGGRTGRDGYTF.

The rearrangement links TRBV6-5 to TRBJ1-1; D is possibly TRBD1 (5 bases). The CDR3 runs to 13 residues. V lost 0 bases to trimming and J lost 9 bases, with 11 bases between them. Germline V lookup: CDR1 MNHEY, CDR2 SVGAGI. This CDR3 is CASSYSGTGQAFF. The DNA of the CDR3 is TGTGCCAGCAGTTACTCAGGGACGGGGCAAGCTTTCTTT.

The table lists this clone with a few counts. The gene calls are TRBV18 and TRBJ1-6; no clear D. The germline V and J ends were trimmed by 3 bases and 14 bases, with 14 bases remaining between them. This CDR3 is built from 13 residues. Germline-derived CDR1 and CDR2 are KGHSH and LQKENI. The CDR3 DNA is TGTGCCAGCTCACCCCCCCCGGGTATGACCCTCCACTTT. Residues: CASSPPPGMTLHF.

This clone was detected only a few times. The chain carries TRBV4-1 and TRBJ1-5, with D perhaps matching TRBD1 (6 bases). CDR1 MGHRA and CDR2 YSYEKL come from the germline V gene. Trimming stripped 0 bases from V and 7 bases from J, with 16 bases between. This CDR3 has 16 amino acids. The CDR3 DNA sequence: TGCGCCAGCAGCCAAGATCAGAGGGGGACTTTCCAGCCCCAGCATTTT. Protein: CASSQDQRGTFQPQHF.

The V gene is TRBV18, the J gene TRBJ1-2; 11 nucleotides agree with TRBD1. V dropped 3 bases and J dropped 8; count of bases not matched to a gene: 11. The CDR3 extends over 16 amino acids. CDR1 and CDR2 from the germline V gene are KGHSH and LQKENI. The CDR3 region has the DNA TGTGCCAGCTCACCCGGGACAGGGGGACCTGCTATCGGCTACACCTTC. Translation: CASSPGTGGPAIGYTF. Together with reference TRBV18 and TRBJ1-2, the CDR3 gives the full variable domain: NAGVMQNPRHLVRRRGQEARLRCSPMKGHSHVYWYRQLPEEGLKFMVYLQKENIIDESGMPKERFSAEFPKEGPSILRIQQVVRGDSAAYFCASSPGTGGPAIGYTFGSGTRLTVV.

The gene calls are TRBV9 and TRBJ2-7; D uncertain. CDR1 SGDLS and CDR2 YYNGEE come from the germline V gene. The V gene lost 0 bases and the J gene lost 9 bases, with 7 bases spanning the gap. The CDR3 extends over 11 amino acids. In DNA form, the CDR3 reads TGTGCCAGCAGCGTAGGCCTCCTGCAGTACGTC. It codes for CASSVGLLQYV.

The chain is built from TRBV9 and TRBJ2-3; D uncertain. V lost 4 bases and J 4 bases, leaving 10 bases between the germline ends. CDR1 SGDLS and CDR2 YYNGEE come from the germline V gene. CDR3 size: 13 residues. CDR3 in DNA: TGTGCCAGCAGCCTTGAAAGGGCAGATACGCAGTATTTT. The encoded protein is CASSLERADTQYF.

The V gene is TRBV5-6, the J gene TRBJ2-2, with TRBD2 as a possible D gene (5 bases). Trimming shortened V by 4 bases and J by 5 bases, and 18 bases separated the two germline ends. This CDR3 has 16 residues. The germline V gene has CDR1 SGHDT and CDR2 YYEEEE. CDR3 sequence reads: CASSRSGWKDTGELFF. The CDR3 bases are TGTGCCAGCAGCCGGAGCGGCTGGAAGGATACCGGGGAGCTGTTTTTT.

The chain carries TRBV4-3 and TRBJ2-1; 7 bases agree with TRBD1. Looked up from germline, CDR1 is LGHNA and CDR2 is YSLEER. The CDR3 is 15 residues long. With V trimmed by 0 bases and J by 5 bases, 4 bases remained unmatched. The CDR3 here is CASSQEFTGDNEQFF. CDR3 nucleotide sequence: TGCGCCAGCAGCCAAGAGTTTACAGGGGACAATGAGCAGTTCTTC.

This clone showed up just a few times. J is TRBJ1-2 and V is TRBV28; no reliable D call. The CDR3 covers 11 residues. Germline V gene data show CDR1 as MDHEN and CDR2 as SYDVKM. The V end lost 8 bases, the J end lost 2 bases, and 6 bases lay between the germline ends. CDR3 residues: CASGSNYGYTF. In DNA, the CDR3 is TGTGCCAGCGGCTCGAACTATGGCTACACCTTC.

V and J are TRBV4-1 and TRBJ2-5, with D maybe TRBD1 (6 bases). Looked up from germline, CDR1 is MGHRA and CDR2 is YSYEKL. V was cut by 2 bases and J by 4 bases, with 8 bases left in between. This CDR3 is built from 13 residues. CDR3 in amino acids: CASSQWTAETQYF. For the CDR3, the DNA is TGCGCCAGCAGCCAATGGACAGCAGAGACCCAGTACTTC.

The rearrangement joins TRBV21-1 to TRBJ1-6; the DNA was not compared with TRBD1, the D call given in the table. TRBV21-1 is designated a pseudogene. The CDR3 extends over 16 amino acids. CDR3 DNA sequence: TGTGCCAGCAGAGTGGGACACGCCTTACCCTATTCACCCCTCCACTTT. This sequence encodes CASRVGHALPYSPLHF.

The chain links TRBV5-1 to TRBJ1-1; D is possibly TRBD1 (5 bases). Trimming shortened V by 2 bases and J by 1 base, and 12 bases separated the two germline ends. The germline CDR1 and CDR2 sequences are SGHRS and YFSETQ. The CDR3 totals 15 residues. This CDR3 reads CASSFGDGTNTEAFF. In DNA, the CDR3 is TGCGCCAGCAGCTTCGGGGACGGGACGAACACTGAAGCTTTCTTT.

This clone was seen once. This chain joins TRBV12-3 or TRBV12-4 and TRBJ2-5; D not certain. The CDR3 runs to 13 residues. Between the trimmed V and J ends, which lost 4 bases and 7 bases, there was a span of 13 bases. CDR3 DNA: TGTGCCAGCAGTTGGAGACTGCTAGGGACCCAGTACTTC. Its protein is CASSWRLLGTQYF.

The V and J genes are TRBV5-1 and TRBJ2-3; 12 nucleotides line up with TRBD2. The germline V gene encodes CDR1 SGHRS and CDR2 YFSETQ. Trimming at V came to 2 bases and at J to 4 bases, leaving 11 bases not matched to a gene. The CDR3 consists of 18 residues. The CDR3: CASSLPSGGAGGADTQYF. DNA of the CDR3: TGCGCCAGCAGCTTACCTAGCGGGGGGGCAGGGGGCGCAGATACGCAGTATTTT.

The rearrangement links TRBV5-1 to TRBJ2-1, with D perhaps assigned TRBD1 or TRBD2 (5 bases each). The ends were cut back, 4 bases at V and 4 bases at J, with 21 bases in the middle. The germline gives CDR1 SGHRS, CDR2 YFSETQ. The CDR3 contains 17 residues. The chain's CDR3 is CASSRGVSAPQYNEQFF. Here the CDR3 DNA reads TGCGCCAGCAGCCGGGGCGTTTCGGCACCTCAATACAATGAGCAGTTCTTC.

This chain connects TRBV28 to TRBJ1-5, with D possibly matching TRBD1 (5 bases). The germline V and J ends were trimmed by 7 bases and 7 bases, with 20 bases remaining between them. The CDR3 runs 15 residues. CDR1 and CDR2 from the germline V gene are MDHEN and SYDVKM. This CDR3 is CASNPGQGGWQPQHF. The CDR3 nucleotides read TGTGCCAGCAACCCGGGGCAGGGTGGATGGCAGCCCCAGCATTTT.

The chain joins TRBV6-2 or TRBV6-3 to TRBJ1-1; D gene uncertain. V lost 5 bases and J 1 base, leaving 8 bases between the germline ends. CDR3 length: 13 amino acids. CDR1 MNHEY and CDR2 SVGEGT come from the germline V gene. CDR3 residues: CASSIQRNTEAFF. In DNA, the CDR3 is TGTGCCAGCAGTATACAGAGGAACACTGAAGCTTTCTTT.

The genes are TRBV6-5 and TRBJ1-1; D unresolved. The CDR3 is made up of 14 amino acids. CDR1 is MNHEY, CDR2 SVGAGI, per germline. The V gene lost 7 bases and the J gene lost 5 bases, with 17 bases spanning the gap. The CDR3 DNA sequence: TGTGCCAGCATCCTGGGGAGACCTGGGACTGAAGCTTTCTTT. Protein: CASILGRPGTEAFF.

The chain employs TRBV21-1 and TRBJ2-6; the table's D call, TRBD1, has no DNA check behind it. TRBV21-1 is labeled a pseudogene. The CDR3 loop spans 18 amino acids. The CDR3 sequence is CASSKGEDRVPGANVLTF. CDR3 in DNA: TGTGCCAGCAGCAAAGGGGAGGACAGGGTTCCTGGGGCCAACGTCCTGACTTTC.